These 32 T cell receptor beta chains were all obtained from the same sample, sequenced in a study of blood T cells in healthy people across ages. A second roughly 6 to 11 cycle PCR used barcoded and J-beta primers. TCRdb re-called the 5' RACE reads with MiXCR, one entry per CDR3 protein. The profile covers hundreds of thousands of distinct CDR3 sequences, with approximately 29% appearing a single time and 15% to 19% taken by the ten largest. The sequenced material came from blood. All receptors derive from a woman over 75 in good health.

This clonotype was detected many times. This rearrangement joins TRBV6-2 or TRBV6-3 to TRBJ1-2, with 7 bases aligning to TRBD1. CDR1 is MNHEY, CDR2 SVGEGT, per germline. The V gene end was trimmed by 0 bases and the J gene end by 5 bases; junction bases not matched to a gene: 0. This CDR3 spans 13 amino acids. CDR3 loop: CASSYSTGYGYTF. In nucleotides, the CDR3 is TGTGCCAGCAGTTACTCGACAGGGTATGGCTACACCTTC.

This clonotype has at least ten counts. The chain recombines TRBV2 with TRBJ2-7, with D hard to call. The ends were cut back, 3 bases at V and 0 bases at J, with 6 bases in the middle. The CDR3 consists of 13 residues. Germline CDR1 and CDR2: SNHLY and FYNNEI. This CDR3 is CASSDAASYEQYF. CDR3 sequence (DNA): TGTGCCAGCAGTGACGCAGCCTCCTACGAGCAGTACTTC. The variable domain in full, with the rest retrieved from reference TRBV2 and TRBJ2-7, is EPEVTQTPSHQVTQMGQEVILRCVPISNHLYFYWYRQILGQKVEFLVSFYNNEISEKSEIFDDQFSVERPDGSNFTLKIRSTKLEDSAMYFCASSDAASYEQYFGPGTRLTVT.

This clonotype was counted ten times or more. This chain links TRBV6-5 with TRBJ2-7; TRBD1 matches 12 bases. The CDR3 sequence is 15 residues long. J gave up 6 bases and V 5 bases, and 8 bases lay outside the gene matches. The V gene's germline CDR1 is MNHEY and CDR2 SVGAGI. CDR3 residues: CASSRPGQGASEQYF. The CDR3, as DNA: TGTGCCAGCAGTCGACCGGGACAGGGGGCTAGCGAGCAGTACTTC.

This clonotype has ten or more counts. The chain carries TRBV3-1 and TRBJ2-5; D is undetermined. This CDR3 has 14 residues. Germline-derived CDR1 and CDR2 are LGHDT and YNNKEL (reference sequence). Deletions cut 4 bases from V and 1 base from J, with 10 bases between. CDR3 sequence: CASSPGPIQETQYF. The CDR3 DNA sequence: TGTGCCAGCAGCCCCGGTCCGATCCAAGAGACCCAGTACTTC.

This clonotype was recorded many times. This chain links TRBV5-1 with TRBJ2-5; possible D gene TRBD2, 6 bases. The V end was cut by 1 base, the J end by 5 bases, with 15 bases between. Germline-derived CDR1 and CDR2 are SGHRS and YFSETQ. The CDR3 is made up of 15 amino acids. CDR3 sequence: CASSLNRGAAETQYF. Written as DNA, the CDR3 is TGCGCCAGCAGCTTGAATCGCGGGGCCGCGGAGACCCAGTACTTC.

This clonotype came up once. Here the CDR3 DNA reads TGCGCCAGCAGCGTGACCCTCGGGGAGACCCAGTACTTC. Amino acid sequence: CASSVTLGETQYF. The chain couples TRBV4-1 to TRBJ2-5; D is undetermined. The CDR3 totals 13 residues. The V gene's germline CDR1 is MGHRA and CDR2 YSYEKL. V was shortened by 5 bases and J by 5 bases, with 12 bases between the two germline ends.

The genes are TRBV12-3 or TRBV12-4 and TRBJ1-5, with TRBD1 as a possible D gene (5 bases). The CDR3 extends over 13 amino acids. With 7 bases removed from V and 3 bases from J, the gap between germline ends came to 10 bases. The CDR3 coding sequence is TGTGCCAGCACCCCGGGGGACAATCAGCCCCAGCATTTT. Translating it yields CASTPGDNQPQHF.

This clonotype came up a few times. The CDR3 DNA reads as TGTGCCAGCAGCCCAATGGAGCGGGTGCGGTACAATGAGCAGTTCTTC. Residues: CASSPMERVRYNEQFF. This chain uses TRBV14 with TRBJ2-1, with D tentatively TRBD2 (6 bases). V was pared by 4 bases and J by 4 bases, with 17 bases between. CDR3 length: 16 amino acids. The germline V gene has CDR1 SGHDN and CDR2 FVKESK.

This clonotype was seen at least ten times. This chain uses TRBV5-1 with TRBJ2-7, with unresolved D. V dropped 3 bases and J dropped 0 bases, with 13 bases sitting between them. CDR1 is SGHRS, CDR2 YFSETQ, per germline. The CDR3 consists of 15 residues. The CDR3 region has the DNA TGCGCCAGCAGCTACCGAGGCCTGAGCTCCTACGAGCAGTACTTC. This sequence encodes CASSYRGLSSYEQYF.

The chain links TRBV2 to TRBJ2-2; no clear D. This CDR3 spans 16 amino acids. Germline-derived CDR1 and CDR2 are SNHLY and FYNNEI. With 0 bases removed from V and 4 bases from J, the gap between germline ends came to 12 bases. CDR3 coding DNA: TGTGCCAGCAGTGAAGCTGCCGGCTATCTCACCGGGGAGCTGTTTTTT. Residues: CASSEAAGYLTGELFF.

This clonotype was seen a handful of times. A much larger clone sits a single nucleotide away, making a read error possible. J is TRBJ2-1 and V is TRBV27; 9 nucleotides agree with TRBD2. Germline V gene lookup returns CDR1 MNHEY and CDR2 SMNVEV (reference sequence). CDR3 size: 16 residues. V dropped 1 base and J dropped 2; count of bases not matched to a gene: 3. The CDR3 protein is CASSLLGGGAYNEQFF. The CDR3 nucleotides read TGTGCCAGCAGTTTATTGGGCGGGGGGGCCTACAATGAGCAGTTCTTC.

This clonotype showed up just a few times. The rearrangement links TRBV6-2 or TRBV6-3 to TRBJ1-5, with D perhaps TRBD1 (5 bases). Deletions cut 5 bases from V and 4 bases from J, with 15 bases between. This CDR3 region has 15 residues. CDR1 MNHEY and CDR2 SVGEGT come from the germline V gene. CDR3 region: CASSQKGTANQPQHF. CDR3 bases: TGTGCCAGCAGTCAAAAGGGGACGGCAAATCAGCCCCAGCATTTT.

In this sample, this clonotype turned up many times. V gene TRBV2 combines with J gene TRBJ2-5; D not certain. Germline loops: CDR1 SNHLY, CDR2 FYNNEI. The CDR3 totals 11 residues. Deletions cut 6 bases from V and 7 bases from J, with 9 bases between. CDR3 in DNA: TGTGCCAGCAGCCCCAAGGTGACCCAGTACTTC. It codes for CASSPKVTQYF.

This clonotype occurred a few times. The chain links TRBV11-3 to TRBJ1-1; 7 bases are shared with TRBD1. Germline assignment: CDR1 SGHNT and CDR2 YENEEA. Unmatched junction bases numbered 6, after V lost 4 bases and J lost 4 bases. The CDR3 contains 14 residues. This CDR3 reads CASSSTGAGTEAFF. CDR3 bases: TGTGCCAGCAGCTCCACAGGGGCGGGCACTGAAGCTTTCTTT.

V gene TRBV28 combines with J gene TRBJ1-3; possible D gene TRBD1, 5 bases. The ends were cut back, 3 bases at V and 1 base at J, with 13 bases in the middle. Germline V gene data show CDR1 as MDHEN and CDR2 as SYDVKM. The CDR3 runs 16 residues. CDR3 in amino acids: CASSFFGGPSGNTIYF. The CDR3 bases are TGTGCCAGCAGTTTTTTCGGGGGTCCGTCTGGAAACACCATATATTTT.

This clonotype was recorded at least ten times. The rearrangement uses TRBV4-3 and TRBJ1-2; D uncertain. V gave up 1 base and J gave up 3 bases, with 6 bases separating them. CDR1 LGHNA and CDR2 YSLEER come from the germline V gene. The CDR3 is 13 amino acids. The CDR3 DNA is TGCGCCAGCAGCCAAGTTCCTGACTATGGCTACACCTTC. Its protein product is CASSQVPDYGYTF.

The chain employs TRBV30 and TRBJ1-4; perhaps TRBD1 as D (5 bases). There are 11 residues in the CDR3. Per the germline V gene, CDR1 is GTSNPN and CDR2 is SVGIG (reference sequence). V was clipped by 5 bases and J by 16 bases, with 17 bases between them. CDR3 coding DNA: TGTGCCTGGGCCAACCCAAGGGGACGGTTTTTT. Encoded protein: CAWANPRGRFF.

This sequence joins TRBV28 and TRBJ2-1; 8 bases map to TRBD2. The CDR3 is 16 residues long. J was trimmed by 2 bases and V by 5 bases; bases with no gene match: 8. Germline V CDR1 and CDR2: MDHEN, SYDVKM. CDR3 loop: CASSTPFSGTYNEQFF. CDR3 DNA sequence: TGTGCCAGCAGTACCCCTTTTAGCGGGACCTACAATGAGCAGTTCTTC.

The table lists this clonotype with a few counts. The V call is TRBV6-2 or TRBV6-3, the J call TRBJ1-1; D gene ambiguous. Looked up from germline, CDR1 is MNHEY and CDR2 is SVGEGT. V was shortened by 0 bases and J by 3 bases, with 20 bases between the two germline ends. The CDR3 contains 18 residues. CDR3 region: CASSYSYLRADGDTEAFF. CDR3 in DNA: TGTGCCAGCAGTTACTCTTACTTAAGGGCAGACGGGGACACTGAAGCTTTCTTT.

The table lists this clonotype with a count of one. The J gene is TRBJ2-4, the V gene TRBV7-2, with D perhaps TRBD2 (7 bases). The germline V and J ends were trimmed by 3 bases and 1 base, with 22 bases remaining between them. CDR3 length: 19 amino acids. Germline V lookup: CDR1 SGHTA, CDR2 FQGNSA. CDR3 sequence: CASSFQGLGGGPAKNIQYF. CDR3 in DNA: TGTGCCAGCAGCTTTCAGGGGTTGGGGGGAGGGCCGGCCAAAAACATTCAGTACTTC.

This chain links TRBV29-1 with TRBJ1-5; perhaps TRBD1 as D (5 bases). V lost 6 bases and J lost 6, with 12 bases in between. The germline V gene has CDR1 SQVTM and CDR2 ANQGSEA. This CDR3 comprises 12 residues. As DNA, the CDR3 is TGCAGCGTCTACGACAGCGGTCAGCCCCAGCATTTT. Translation gives CSVYDSGQPQHF. Filled out from reference TRBV29-1 and TRBJ1-5, the complete variable domain reads SAVISQKPSRDICQRGTSLTIQCQVDSQVTMMFWYRQQPGQSLTLIATANQGSEATYESGFVIDKFPISRPNLTFSTLTVSNMSPEDSSIYLCSVYDSGQPQHFGDGTRLSIL.

This clonotype has only a few counts. This rearrangement joins TRBV5-4 to TRBJ1-6; D possibly corresponds to TRBD1 (5 bases). This CDR3 contains 17 residues. Trimming stripped 0 bases from V and 10 bases from J, with 20 bases between. Germline lookup yields CDR1 SGHNT and CDR2 YYREEE (reference sequence). The CDR3 coding sequence is TGTGCCAGCAGCTTGGAAGGGACGCAGGGAACTAGATCACCCCTCCACTTT. This translates into CASSLEGTQGTRSPLHF.

V and J are TRBV24-1 and TRBJ2-2; tentative D call: TRBD1 (6 bases). Trimming removed 3 bases from V and 1 base from J, with 11 bases in between. Germline assignment: CDR1 KGHDR and CDR2 SFDVKD. The CDR3 runs 16 residues. The CDR3 coding sequence is TGTGCCACCAGTGATCCCCAGACAGGGAACACCGGGGAGCTGTTTTTT. It translates to CATSDPQTGNTGELFF.

Concerning this clonotype: A much larger clone lies one base from this, so it may be a read error. The chain links TRBV7-2 to TRBJ1-5, with 7 bases that match TRBD1. This CDR3 contains 16 residues. Germline values: CDR1 SGHTA, CDR2 FQGNSA. Here the CDR3 reads CASSLEGARGNRPQHF. The CDR3 bases are TGTGCCAGCAGCTTAGAGGGGGCCAGGGGAAATCGGCCCCAGCATTTT. The entire variable domain, with the rest obtained from reference TRBV7-2 and TRBJ1-5, is as follows: GAGVSQSPSNKVTEKGKDVELRCDPISGHTALYWYRQSLGQGLEFLIYFQGNSAPDKSGLPSDRFSAERTGGSVSTLTIQRTQQEDSAVYLCASSLEGARGNRPQHFGDGTRLSIL.

Ten or more counts support this clonotype. J is TRBJ2-7 and V is TRBV19, with TRBD1 as a possible D gene (7 bases). Germline CDR1 reads LNHDA; CDR2 reads SQIVND (reference sequence). The ends were cut back, 11 bases at V and 4 bases at J, with 18 bases in the middle. The CDR3 spans 13 residues. The CDR3 DNA follows: TGTGCCTCCAGGCGAGCAGGGGGGTACGAGCAGTACTTC. Translated, it gives CASRRAGGYEQYF. The variable domain in full, with the rest retrieved from reference TRBV19 and TRBJ2-7, is DGGITQSPKYLFRKEGQNVTLSCEQNLNHDAMYWYRQDPGQGLRLIYYSQIVNDFQKGDIAEGYSVSREKKESFPLTVTSAQKNPTAFYLCASRRAGGYEQYFGPGTRLTVT.

This clonotype was counted ten times or more. J is TRBJ1-1 and V is TRBV29-1; D might be TRBD1 (5 bases). Per the germline V gene, CDR1 is SQVTM and CDR2 is ANQGSEA. Trimming removed 1 base from V and 3 bases from J, with 18 bases in between. The CDR3 spans 16 residues. The CDR3 DNA reads as TGCAGCGTTGAAGGGGTTTCGGCAGGGAGGGACACTGAAGCTTTCTTT. Residues: CSVEGVSAGRDTEAFF. Full variable domain (rest looked up from reference TRBV29-1 and TRBJ1-1): SAVISQKPSRDICQRGTSLTIQCQVDSQVTMMFWYRQQPGQSLTLIATANQGSEATYESGFVIDKFPISRPNLTFSTLTVSNMSPEDSSIYLCSVEGVSAGRDTEAFFGQGTRLTVV.

This clonotype appeared a few times. This sequence joins TRBV7-2 and TRBJ1-4; a possible D gene is TRBD1 (5 bases). V dropped 5 bases and J dropped 5 bases, with 12 bases sitting between them. The CDR3 extends over 14 amino acids. Germline V gene lookup returns CDR1 SGHTA and CDR2 FQGNSA. CDR3 DNA sequence: TGTGCCAGCAGCCTAGACAGAGTAAATGAAAAACTGTTTTTT. As protein: CASSLDRVNEKLFF.

This clonotype occurred once. This chain connects TRBV7-2 to TRBJ2-1; 12 nucleotides align to TRBD2. Germline V gives CDR1 SGHTA, CDR2 FQGNSA. The CDR3 extends over 17 amino acids. J gave up 4 bases and V 5 bases, and 9 bases lay outside the gene matches. In nucleotides, the CDR3 is TGTGCCAGCAGCAGGATCGCCGGGACTAGCGGGTACAATGAGCAGTTCTTC. Its translation: CASSRIAGTSGYNEQFF.

This clonotype has just a few counts. The chain couples TRBV7-9 to TRBJ2-5, with 10 bases matching TRBD1. Germline assignment: CDR1 SEHNR and CDR2 FQNEAQ (reference sequence). CDR3 length: 14 amino acids. The V and J ends lost 5 bases and 7 bases, in that order; junction bases with no gene match: 7. The CDR3: CASSAPGQGLTQYF. The CDR3 coding sequence is TGTGCCAGCAGCGCGCCGGGACAGGGGTTGACCCAGTACTTC.

On this clonotype itself: A clone one base away is much larger, so this may be a read error. For the CDR3, the DNA is TGTGCCGGCAGCCAAGATACAGGGGGCTACGAGCAGTACTTC. It translates to CAGSQDTGGYEQYF. The chain links TRBV4-2 to TRBJ2-7, with TRBD1 matching 8 bases. Germline-derived CDR1 and CDR2 are LGHNA and YNFKEQ. The CDR3 length is 14 residues.

This clonotype appeared a few times. This chain joins TRBV2 and TRBJ1-4; 7 nucleotides match TRBD1. Trimming at V came to 5 bases and at J to 0 bases, leaving 12 bases not matched to a gene. CDR1 and CDR2 (germline): SNHLY, FYNNEI. This CDR3 region has 18 residues. The chain's CDR3 is CASSKGAGTPPTNEKLFF. DNA for the CDR3: TGTGCCAGCAGTAAGGGGGCAGGGACACCTCCAACTAATGAAAAACTGTTTTTT.

This chain's CDR3 is CASTPGTSGRDEQFF. Here the CDR3 DNA reads TGCGCCAGCACCCCAGGGACTAGCGGGAGAGATGAGCAGTTCTTC. The gene calls are TRBV4-1 and TRBJ2-1; 14 bases are shared with TRBD2. Germline lookup yields CDR1 MGHRA and CDR2 YSYEKL. CDR3 length: 15 residues. The J segment lost 8 bases and the V segment lost 7 bases, leaving 7 bases of the junction unmatched.